Detailed here is one T cell receptor (beta chain). This specimen belongs to a study of technical replicates of blood from several donors. Trimming removed 8 bases at V and 5 bases at J, with 18 bases between. This CDR3 has 14 amino acids. Germline V gene data show CDR1 as MNHEY and CDR2 as SMNVEV (reference sequence). Here immunoSEQ multiplex PCR was the method, and the copy in TCRdb shows in-frame clones only, minus some. The sample holds 60,000 to 80,000 clones, roughly 86% seen once. The receptor comes from a human donor in good health. Some clones in this sample may be carry-over from other donors' samples. The chain uses TRBV27 and TRBJ1-1, with D perhaps matching TRBD1 (5 bases). Sequencing used PBMCs. The CDR3, as DNA: TGTGCCAGCGAAGGATCCGGGGGAAAAACTGAAGCTTTCTTT. Encoded protein: CASEGSGGKTEAFF.